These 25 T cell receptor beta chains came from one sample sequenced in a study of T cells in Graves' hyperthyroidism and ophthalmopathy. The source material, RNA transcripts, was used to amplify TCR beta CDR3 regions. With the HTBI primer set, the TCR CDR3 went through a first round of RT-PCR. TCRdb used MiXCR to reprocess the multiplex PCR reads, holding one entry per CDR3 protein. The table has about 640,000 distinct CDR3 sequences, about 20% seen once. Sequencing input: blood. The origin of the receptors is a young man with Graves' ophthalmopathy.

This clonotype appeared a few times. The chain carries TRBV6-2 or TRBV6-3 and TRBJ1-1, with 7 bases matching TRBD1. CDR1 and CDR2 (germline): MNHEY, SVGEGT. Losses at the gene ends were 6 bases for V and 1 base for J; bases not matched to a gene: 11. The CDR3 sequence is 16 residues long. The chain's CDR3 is CASSPNRGLTNTEAFF. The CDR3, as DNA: TGTGCCAGCAGCCCGAATAGGGGGCTAACGAACACTGAAGCTTTCTTT.

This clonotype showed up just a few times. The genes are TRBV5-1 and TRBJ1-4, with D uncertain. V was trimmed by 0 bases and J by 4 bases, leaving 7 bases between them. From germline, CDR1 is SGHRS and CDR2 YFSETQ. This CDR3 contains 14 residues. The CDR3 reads CASSLAAYNEKLFF. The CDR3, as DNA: TGCGCCAGCAGCTTGGCGGCTTATAATGAAAAACTGTTTTTT.

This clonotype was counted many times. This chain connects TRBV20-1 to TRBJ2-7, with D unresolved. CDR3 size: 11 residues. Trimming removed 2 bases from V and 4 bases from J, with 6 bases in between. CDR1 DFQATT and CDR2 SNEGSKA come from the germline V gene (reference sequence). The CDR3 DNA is TGCAGTGCTAGACAGTCTTACGAGCAGTACTTC. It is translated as CSARQSYEQYF.

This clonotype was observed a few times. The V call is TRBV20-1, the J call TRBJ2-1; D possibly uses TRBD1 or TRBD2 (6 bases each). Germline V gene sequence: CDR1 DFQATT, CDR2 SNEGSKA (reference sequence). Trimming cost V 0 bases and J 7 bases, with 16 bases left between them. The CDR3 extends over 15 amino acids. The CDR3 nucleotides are TGCAGTGCTAGAGATCCCGCCAGGGGAGGTAATGAGCAGTTCTTC. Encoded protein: CSARDPARGGNEQFF.

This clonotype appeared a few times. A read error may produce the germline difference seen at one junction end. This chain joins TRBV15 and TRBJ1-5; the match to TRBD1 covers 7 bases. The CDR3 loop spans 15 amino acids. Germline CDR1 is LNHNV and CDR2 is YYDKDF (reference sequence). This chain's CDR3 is CATSSGTAINQPQHF. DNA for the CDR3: TGTGCCACCAGCAGCGGGACAGCCATCAATCAACCCCAGCATTTT.

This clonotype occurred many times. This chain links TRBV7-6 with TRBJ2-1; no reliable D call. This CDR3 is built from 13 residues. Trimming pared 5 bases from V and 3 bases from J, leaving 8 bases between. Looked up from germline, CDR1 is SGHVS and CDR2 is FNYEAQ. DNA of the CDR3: TGTGCCAGCAGCAAGGTCCGCTACAATGAGCAGTTCTTC. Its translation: CASSKVRYNEQFF. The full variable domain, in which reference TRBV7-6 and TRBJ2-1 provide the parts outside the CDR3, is GAGVSQSPRYKVTKRGQDVALRCDPISGHVSLYWYRQALGQGPEFLTYFNYEAQQDKSGLPNDRFSAERPEGSISTLTIQRTEQRDSAMYRCASSKVRYNEQFFGPGTRLTVL.

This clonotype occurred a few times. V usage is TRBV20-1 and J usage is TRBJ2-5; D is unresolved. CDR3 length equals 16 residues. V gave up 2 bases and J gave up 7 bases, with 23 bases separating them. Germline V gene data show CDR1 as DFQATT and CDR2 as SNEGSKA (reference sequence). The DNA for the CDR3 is TGCAGTGCTAGACGGCGGACCCTTTCGGAAATAGGGACCCAGTACTTC. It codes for CSARRRTLSEIGTQYF.

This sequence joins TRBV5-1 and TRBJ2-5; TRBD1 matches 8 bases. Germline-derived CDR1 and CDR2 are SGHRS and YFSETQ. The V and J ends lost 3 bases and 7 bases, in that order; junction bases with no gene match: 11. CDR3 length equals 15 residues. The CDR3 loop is CASSSQGQEVATQYF. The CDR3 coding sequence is TGCGCCAGCAGCTCACAGGGACAGGAGGTAGCGACCCAGTACTTC.

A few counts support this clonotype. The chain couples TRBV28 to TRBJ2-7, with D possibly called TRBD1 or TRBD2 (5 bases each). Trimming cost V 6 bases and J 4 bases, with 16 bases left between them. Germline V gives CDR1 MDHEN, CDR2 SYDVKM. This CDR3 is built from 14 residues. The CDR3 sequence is CASRAGTDRYEQYF. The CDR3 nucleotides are TGTGCCAGCAGGGCCGGGACCGACCGTTACGAGCAGTACTTC. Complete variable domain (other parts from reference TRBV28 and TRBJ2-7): DVKVTQSSRYLVKRTGEKVFLECVQDMDHENMFWYRQDPGLGLRLIYFSYDVKMKEKGDIPEGYSVSREKKERFSLILESASTNQTSMYLCASRAGTDRYEQYFGPGTRLTVT.

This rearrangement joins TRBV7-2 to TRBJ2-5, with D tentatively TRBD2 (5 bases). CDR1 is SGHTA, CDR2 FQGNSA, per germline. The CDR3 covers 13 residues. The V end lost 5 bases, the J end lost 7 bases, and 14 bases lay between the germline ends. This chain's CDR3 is CASSAGTRATQYF. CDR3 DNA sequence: TGTGCCAGCAGCGCCGGCACTAGGGCGACCCAGTACTTC.

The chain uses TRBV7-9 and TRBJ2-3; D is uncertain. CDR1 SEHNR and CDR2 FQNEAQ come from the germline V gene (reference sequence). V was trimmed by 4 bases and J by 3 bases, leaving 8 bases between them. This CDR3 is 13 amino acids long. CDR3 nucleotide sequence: TGTGCCAGCAGCTCCGCCCGGACAGATACGCAGTATTTT. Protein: CASSSARTDTQYF.

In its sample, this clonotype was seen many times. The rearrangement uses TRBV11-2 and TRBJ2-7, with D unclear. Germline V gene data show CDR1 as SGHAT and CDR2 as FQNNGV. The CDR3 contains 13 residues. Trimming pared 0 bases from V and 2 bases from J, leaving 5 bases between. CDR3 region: CASSLEQPYEQYF. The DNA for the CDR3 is TGTGCCAGCAGCTTAGAACAGCCCTACGAGCAGTACTTC.

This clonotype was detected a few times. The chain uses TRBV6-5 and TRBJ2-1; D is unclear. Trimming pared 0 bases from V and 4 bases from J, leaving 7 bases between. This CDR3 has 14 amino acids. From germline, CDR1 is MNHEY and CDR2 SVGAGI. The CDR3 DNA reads TGTGCCAGCAGTTACTCGTCAGCATACAATGAGCAGTTCTTC. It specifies CASSYSSAYNEQFF.

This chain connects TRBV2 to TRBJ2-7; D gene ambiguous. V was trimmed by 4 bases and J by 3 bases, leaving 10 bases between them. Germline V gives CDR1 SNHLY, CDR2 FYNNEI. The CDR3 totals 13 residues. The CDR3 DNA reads TGTGCCAGCAGTGCTCTATCCGTCTACGAGCAGTACTTC. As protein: CASSALSVYEQYF.

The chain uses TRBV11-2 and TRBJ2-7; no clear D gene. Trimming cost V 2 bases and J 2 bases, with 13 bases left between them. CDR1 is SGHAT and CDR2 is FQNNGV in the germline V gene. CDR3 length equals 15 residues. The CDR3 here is CASSLFQRRPYEQYF. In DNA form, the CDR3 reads TGTGCCAGCAGCTTATTTCAGAGACGCCCCTACGAGCAGTACTTC.

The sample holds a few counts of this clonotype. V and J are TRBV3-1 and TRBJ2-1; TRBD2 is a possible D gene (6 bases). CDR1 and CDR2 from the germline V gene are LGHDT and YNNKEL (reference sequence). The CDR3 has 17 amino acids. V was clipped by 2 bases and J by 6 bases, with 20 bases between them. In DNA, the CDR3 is TGTGCCAGCAGCCAAATTCCGGGACTTACCACCGTCAATGAGCAGTTCTTC. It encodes CASSQIPGLTTVNEQFF.

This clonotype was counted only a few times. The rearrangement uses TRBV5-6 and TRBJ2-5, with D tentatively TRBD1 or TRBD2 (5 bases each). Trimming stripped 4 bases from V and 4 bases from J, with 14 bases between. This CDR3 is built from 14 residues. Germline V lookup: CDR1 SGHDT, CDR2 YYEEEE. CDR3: CASSVPGAGETQYF. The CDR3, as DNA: TGTGCCAGCAGCGTCCCCGGGGCGGGAGAGACCCAGTACTTC.

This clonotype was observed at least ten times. The CDR3 DNA follows: TGTGCCAGCAGTGCCCCAAGGGTAAGCTTCTACGAGCAGTACTTC. The encoded protein is CASSAPRVSFYEQYF. The chain employs TRBV6-1 and TRBJ2-7; D unresolved. Germline-derived CDR1 and CDR2 are MNHNS and SASEGT. The CDR3 spans 15 residues. V was shortened by 4 bases and J by 3 bases, with 16 bases between the two germline ends.

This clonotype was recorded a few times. The CDR3 loop is CASRGDGEQYF. In DNA form, the CDR3 reads TGTGCCAGCAGGGGGGACGGCGAGCAGTACTTC. The chain employs TRBV7-8 and TRBJ2-7; D tentatively fits TRBD1 or TRBD2 (5 bases each). This CDR3 region has 11 residues. Germline assignment: CDR1 SGHVS and CDR2 FQNEAQ. With 6 bases removed from V and 6 bases from J, the gap between germline ends came to 9 bases.

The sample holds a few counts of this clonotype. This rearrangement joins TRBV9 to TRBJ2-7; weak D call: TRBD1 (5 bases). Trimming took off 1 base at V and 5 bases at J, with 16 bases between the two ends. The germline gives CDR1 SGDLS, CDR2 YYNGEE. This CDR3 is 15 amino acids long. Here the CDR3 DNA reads TGTGCCAGCAGCGTACAGGGTACCCCCATGGACGAGCAGTACTTC. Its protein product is CASSVQGTPMDEQYF.

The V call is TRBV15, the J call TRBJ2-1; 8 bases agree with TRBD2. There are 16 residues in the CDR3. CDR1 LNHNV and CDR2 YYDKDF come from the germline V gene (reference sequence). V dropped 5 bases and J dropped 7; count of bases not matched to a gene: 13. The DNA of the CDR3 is TGTGCCACCAGCCGGAGGGGCGGGAGGTCTAGGAATGAGCAGTTCTTC. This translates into CATSRRGGRSRNEQFF.

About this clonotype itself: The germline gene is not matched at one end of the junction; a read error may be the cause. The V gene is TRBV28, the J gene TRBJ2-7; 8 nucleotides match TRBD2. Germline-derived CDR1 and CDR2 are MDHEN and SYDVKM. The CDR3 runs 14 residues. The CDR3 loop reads CASSSLGLAYEQHF. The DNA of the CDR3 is TGTGCCAGCAGTTCACTCGGACTAGCCTACGAGCAGCACTTC.

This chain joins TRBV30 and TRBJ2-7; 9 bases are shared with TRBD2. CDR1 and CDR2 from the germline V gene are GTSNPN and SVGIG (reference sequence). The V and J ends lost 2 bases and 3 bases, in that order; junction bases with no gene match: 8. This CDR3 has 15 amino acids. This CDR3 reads CAWSPLAGVLYEQYF. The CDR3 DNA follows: TGTGCCTGGAGTCCATTAGCGGGAGTACTCTACGAGCAGTACTTC.

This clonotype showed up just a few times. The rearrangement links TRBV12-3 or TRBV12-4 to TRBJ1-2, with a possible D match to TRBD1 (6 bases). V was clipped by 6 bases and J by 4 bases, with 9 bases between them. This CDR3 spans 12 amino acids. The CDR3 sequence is CASRGAPYGYTF. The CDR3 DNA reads TGTGCCAGCAGGGGGGCCCCCTATGGCTACACCTTC.

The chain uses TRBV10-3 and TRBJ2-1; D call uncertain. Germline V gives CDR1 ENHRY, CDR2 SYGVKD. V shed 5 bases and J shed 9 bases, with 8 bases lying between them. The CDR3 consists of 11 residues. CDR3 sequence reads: CAISSMSEQFF. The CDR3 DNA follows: TGTGCCATCAGTAGCATGAGTGAGCAGTTCTTC.